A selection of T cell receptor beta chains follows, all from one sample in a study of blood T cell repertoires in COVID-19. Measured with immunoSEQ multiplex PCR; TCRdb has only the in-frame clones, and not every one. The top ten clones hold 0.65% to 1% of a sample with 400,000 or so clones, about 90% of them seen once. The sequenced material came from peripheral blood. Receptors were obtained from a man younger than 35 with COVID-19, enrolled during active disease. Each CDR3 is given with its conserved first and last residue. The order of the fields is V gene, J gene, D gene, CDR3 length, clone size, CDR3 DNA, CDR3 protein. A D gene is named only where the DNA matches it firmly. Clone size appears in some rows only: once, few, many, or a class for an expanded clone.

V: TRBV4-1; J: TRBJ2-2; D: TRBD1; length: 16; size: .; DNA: TGCGCCAGCAGCCAACCCACAGGGGGCGACACCGGGGAGCTGTTTTTT; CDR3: CASSQPTGGDTGELFF
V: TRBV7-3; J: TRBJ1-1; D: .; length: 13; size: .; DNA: TGTGCCAGCAGCTTAAACGGGGAGACTGAAGCTTTCTTT; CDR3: CASSLNGETEAFF
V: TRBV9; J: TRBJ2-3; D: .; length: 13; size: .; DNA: TGTGCCAGCAGCGTAGCGGACAGAGATACGCAGTATTTT; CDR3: CASSVADRDTQYF
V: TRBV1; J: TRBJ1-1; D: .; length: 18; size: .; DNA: TGCACCAGCAGCCACTACCGGGACAGGGGACGTACTCCGACTGAAGCTTTCTTT; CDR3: CTSSHYRDRGRTPTEAFF
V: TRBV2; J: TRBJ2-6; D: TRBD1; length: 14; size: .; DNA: TGTGCCGGTGAGACAGGGGCTGGGGCCAACGTCCTGACTTTC; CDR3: CAGETGAGANVLTF
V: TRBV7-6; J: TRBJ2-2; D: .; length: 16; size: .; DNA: TGTGCCAGCAGCTTAGTTCCTAGCTCCAGCACCGGGGAGCTGTTTTTT; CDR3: CASSLVPSSSTGELFF
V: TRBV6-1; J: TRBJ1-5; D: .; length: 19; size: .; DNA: TGTGCCAGCAGTGGGTCGGGTGGCCCTAAGCTCGGAAGCAATCAGCCCCAGCATTTT; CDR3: CASSGSGGPKLGSNQPQHF
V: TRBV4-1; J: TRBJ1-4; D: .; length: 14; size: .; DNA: TGCGCCAGCAGCCTCAGTGCAACTAATGAAAAACTGTTTTTT; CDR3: CASSLSATNEKLFF
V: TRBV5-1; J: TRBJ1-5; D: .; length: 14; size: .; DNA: TGCGCCAGCAGCTTGGAGGCAGGAAATCAGCCCCAGCATTTT; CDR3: CASSLEAGNQPQHF
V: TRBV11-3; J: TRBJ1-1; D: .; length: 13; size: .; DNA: TGTGCCAGCAGCTCTAGGTTGAACACTGAAGCTTTCTTT; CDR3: CASSSRLNTEAFF
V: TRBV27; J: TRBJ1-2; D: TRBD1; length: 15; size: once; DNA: TGTGCCAGCAGTACCACAGGGGGCGCCCACTATGGCTACACCTTC; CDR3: CASSTTGGAHYGYTF